This T cell receptor beta chain was obtained from a study of B cell selection in AIRE deficiency. The trim removed 1 base at V and 0 bases at J, leaving 3 bases unmatched. The CDR3 covers 16 residues. Germline V lookup: CDR1 LNHDA, CDR2 SQIVND (reference sequence). Produced via immunoSEQ multiplex PCR; TCRdb's table is partial and in-frame only. Of 20,000 to 25,000 clones in the sample, roughly 95% were seen once. Conventional CD4 T cells were sorted as CD4+CD127+ cells. The sequencing input was CD4+CD127+ conventional T cells sorted from PBMCs. The rearrangement uses TRBV19 and TRBJ2-1; TRBD2 matches 7 bases. The TCR comes from a human donor in good health. The CDR3 here is CASSIGRGSSYNEQFF. The CDR3 DNA reads as TGTGCCAGTAGTATAGGGCGCGGGAGCTCCTACAATGAGCAGTTCTTC.